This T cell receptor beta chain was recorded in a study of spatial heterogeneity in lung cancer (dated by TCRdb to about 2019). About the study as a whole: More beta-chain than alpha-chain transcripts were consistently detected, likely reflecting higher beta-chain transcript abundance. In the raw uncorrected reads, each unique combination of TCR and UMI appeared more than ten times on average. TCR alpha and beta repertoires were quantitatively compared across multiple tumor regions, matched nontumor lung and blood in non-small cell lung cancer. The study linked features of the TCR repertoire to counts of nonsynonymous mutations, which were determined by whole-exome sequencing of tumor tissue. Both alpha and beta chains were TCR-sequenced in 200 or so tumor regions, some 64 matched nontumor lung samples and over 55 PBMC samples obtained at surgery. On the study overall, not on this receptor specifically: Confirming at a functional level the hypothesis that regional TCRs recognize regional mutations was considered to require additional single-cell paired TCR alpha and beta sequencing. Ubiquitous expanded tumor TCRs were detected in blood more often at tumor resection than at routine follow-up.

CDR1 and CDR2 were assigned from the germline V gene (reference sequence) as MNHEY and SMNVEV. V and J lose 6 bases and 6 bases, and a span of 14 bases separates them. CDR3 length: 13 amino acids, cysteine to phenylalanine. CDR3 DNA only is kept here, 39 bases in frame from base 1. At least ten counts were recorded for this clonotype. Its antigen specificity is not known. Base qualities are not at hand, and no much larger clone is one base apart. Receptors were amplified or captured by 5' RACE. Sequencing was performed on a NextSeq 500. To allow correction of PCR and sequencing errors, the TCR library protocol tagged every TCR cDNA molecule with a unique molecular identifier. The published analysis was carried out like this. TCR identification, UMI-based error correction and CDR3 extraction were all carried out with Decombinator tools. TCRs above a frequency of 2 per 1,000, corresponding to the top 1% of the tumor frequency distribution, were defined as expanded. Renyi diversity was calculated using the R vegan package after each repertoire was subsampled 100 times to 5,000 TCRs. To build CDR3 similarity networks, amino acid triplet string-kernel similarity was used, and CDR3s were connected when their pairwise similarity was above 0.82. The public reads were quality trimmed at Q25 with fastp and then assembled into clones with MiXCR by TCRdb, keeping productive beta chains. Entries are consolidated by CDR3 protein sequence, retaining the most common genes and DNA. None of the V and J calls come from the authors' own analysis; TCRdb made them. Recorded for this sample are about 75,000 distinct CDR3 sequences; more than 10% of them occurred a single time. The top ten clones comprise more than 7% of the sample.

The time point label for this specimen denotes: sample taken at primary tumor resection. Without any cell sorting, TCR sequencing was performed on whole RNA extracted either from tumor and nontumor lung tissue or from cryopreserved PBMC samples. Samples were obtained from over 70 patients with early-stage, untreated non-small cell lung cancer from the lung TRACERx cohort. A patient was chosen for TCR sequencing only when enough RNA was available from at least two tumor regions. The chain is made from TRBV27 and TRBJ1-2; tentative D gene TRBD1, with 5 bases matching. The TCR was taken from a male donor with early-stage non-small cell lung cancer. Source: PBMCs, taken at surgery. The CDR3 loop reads CASSGAYLDGYTF. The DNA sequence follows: TGTGCCAGCAGCGGGGCTTATCTTGATGGCTACACCTTC.